Each of the 22 T cell receptor beta chains below was sequenced from the same sample in a study of Graves' ophthalmopathy and Graves' hyperthyroidism. RNA transcripts were the source from which TCR beta CDR3 regions were amplified. HTBI primers primed a first-round RT-PCR, and a second-round multiplex PCR followed. MiXCR, applied by TCRdb to the multiplex PCR reads, yields one record per CDR3 protein. The sample contains about 700,000 distinct CDR3 sequences, approximately 39% of which appear only once. Sequences were obtained from peripheral blood. The receptors come from an adult man with Graves' ophthalmopathy.

Comments on this clonotype: The germline gene is not matched at one end of the junction; a read error may be the cause. The V call is TRBV10-3, the J call TRBJ1-2; 8 nucleotides match TRBD1. The CDR3 consists of 15 residues. Per the germline V gene, CDR1 is ENHRY and CDR2 is SYGVKD. The CDR3 is CASSDSAGGRSGYTF. CDR3 in DNA: TGTGCCAGCAGTGACTCGGCAGGGGGCCGTTCTGGCTACACCTTC.

In its sample, this clonotype was seen many times. The rearrangement uses TRBV9 and TRBJ1-1, with 7 bases lining up with TRBD1. The CDR3 is 17 residues long. Unmatched junction bases numbered 13, after V lost 4 bases and J lost 1 base. Per the germline V gene, CDR1 is SGDLS and CDR2 is YYNGEE. CDR3 in amino acids: CASSPQQGTGRNTEAFF. In nucleotides, the CDR3 is TGTGCCAGCAGCCCCCAACAGGGGACCGGCAGGAACACTGAAGCTTTCTTT.

This clonotype was detected ten times or more. The genes are TRBV20-1 and TRBJ1-1; TRBD1 is a possible D gene (5 bases). Per germline, CDR1 DFQATT and CDR2 SNEGSKA (reference sequence). The V and J ends lost 2 bases and 1 base respectively, with 11 bases between them. This CDR3 region has 14 residues. This CDR3 is CSARSGRTNTEAFF. The CDR3 nucleotides read TGCAGTGCTAGATCGGGACGGACGAACACTGAAGCTTTCTTT.

A word on this clonotype: A read error is possible here, since a much larger clone lies one base away. V is TRBV7-6 and J is TRBJ2-6, with no clear D. The V and J ends lost 6 bases and 0 bases respectively, with 6 bases between them. The CDR3 is 14 residues long. CDR1 and CDR2 (germline): SGHVS, FNYEAQ. The CDR3 DNA follows: TGTGCCAGCAGTAAACTCTCTGGGGCCAACGTCCTGACTTTC. Protein: CASSKLSGANVLTF.

The V and J genes are TRBV15 and TRBJ2-7; TRBD1 aligns across 10 bases. The CDR3 spans 14 residues. V lost 4 bases to trimming and J lost 3 bases; unmatched junction nucleotides: 3. Germline values: CDR1 LNHNV, CDR2 YYDKDF (reference sequence). CDR3 protein: CATSKGQGHYEQYF. The CDR3 bases are TGTGCCACCAGCAAGGGACAGGGGCACTACGAGCAGTACTTC.

The table lists this clonotype with many counts. The chain combines TRBV7-2 with TRBJ1-1, with D maybe TRBD1 (5 bases). The CDR3 is 13 amino acids. Between the trimmed V and J ends, which lost 2 bases and 6 bases, there was a span of 10 bases. The germline gives CDR1 SGHTA, CDR2 FQGNSA. CDR3 coding DNA: TGTGCCAGCAGCTTATTATGGGACCCTGAAGCTTTCTTT. It translates to CASSLLWDPEAFF.

The J gene is TRBJ2-2, the V gene TRBV9; TRBD2 aligns across 8 bases. The germline gives CDR1 SGDLS, CDR2 YYNGEE. The length of the CDR3 is 17 residues. The junction had 11 bases not matched to a gene; V was cut back by 0 bases and J by 7 bases. The CDR3 coding sequence is TGTGCCAGCAGCGTAGGGTCCGGGGGGGCTATTATCGGGGAGCTGTTTTTT. It is translated as CASSVGSGGAIIGELFF. Variable domain in full (rest from reference TRBV9 and TRBJ2-2): DSGVTQTPKHLITATGQRVTLRCSPRSGDLSVYWYQQSLDQGLQFLIQYYNGEERAKGNILERFSAQQFPDLHSELNLSSLELGDSALYFCASSVGSGGAIIGELFFGEGSRLTVL.

This clonotype has at least ten counts. The chain links TRBV29-1 to TRBJ1-1; perhaps TRBD1 as D (6 bases). V shed 4 bases and J shed 0 bases, with 12 bases lying between them. Germline CDR1 reads SQVTM; CDR2 reads ANQGSEA. The CDR3 is 14 residues long. CDR3: CSVVGTNMNTEAFF. The CDR3 DNA sequence: TGCAGCGTTGTGGGGACAAATATGAACACTGAAGCTTTCTTT.

As regards this clonotype: Without the conserved terminal phenylalanine or tryptophan, this CDR3 likely stems from a read error. It is unclear where the CDR3 begins or ends on the DNA, so no DNA is shown, and the CDR3 is as TCRdb lists it. This chain joins TRBV19 and TRBJ1-4. CDR1 is LNHDA and CDR2 is SQIVND in the germline V gene (reference sequence). The CDR3 has 8 amino acids, counting both end residues. Here the CDR3 reads CASSPAGY.

This chain joins TRBV15 and TRBJ2-5; D is possibly TRBD2 (6 bases). This CDR3 is 16 amino acids long. V lost 4 bases, J lost 9 bases, and 24 bases lay in between. The germline gives CDR1 LNHNV, CDR2 YYDKDF (reference sequence). CDR3 sequence reads: CATSIVPAGSNQPQYF. The CDR3 DNA reads as TGTGCCACCAGCATCGTTCCCGCGGGGAGCAATCAGCCCCAGTACTTC.

Concerning this clonotype: This CDR3 fails to terminate in the conserved phenylalanine or tryptophan, so it likely reflects a read error. It is unclear where the CDR3 begins or ends on the DNA, so no DNA is shown, and the CDR3 is as TCRdb lists it. The chain carries TRBV24-1 and TRBJ2-5; whether TRBD1, the table's D call, matches the DNA was not checked. Looked up from germline, CDR1 is KGHDR and CDR2 is SFDVKD. The CDR3 length is 10 residues, termini included. The CDR3 reads CATSGETGND.

With respect to this clonotype: Because it lacks the conserved phenylalanine or tryptophan at the end, this CDR3 is likely a read error. The DNA is omitted, as the CDR3 cannot be located on it reliably, and the CDR3 follows TCRdb's listing. V gene TRBV7-9 combines with J gene TRBJ2-5; the D call TRBD1 from the table was never checked on the DNA. The CDR3 numbers 8 amino acids, ends counted. The germline V gene encodes CDR1 SEHNR and CDR2 FQNEAQ (reference sequence). The CDR3 sequence: CASSNPGQ.

This chain joins TRBV5-1 and TRBJ1-1; D is perhaps TRBD1 (5 bases). The CDR3 contains 21 residues. Trimming took 2 bases from V and 0 from J, leaving 29 bases between them. CDR1 and CDR2 from the germline V gene are SGHRS and YFSETQ. CDR3 nucleotide sequence: TGCGCCAGCAGCTTAACACACCTAATACCCGGGACTATCTCCATGAACACTGAAGCTTTCTTT. Translation gives CASSLTHLIPGTISMNTEAFF.

This clonotype was seen repeatedly, ten times or more. The chain carries TRBV7-2 and TRBJ1-2; TRBD1 aligns across 8 bases. The CDR3 length is 16 residues. With V trimmed by 2 bases and J by 3 bases, 8 bases remained unmatched. CDR1 and CDR2 from the germline V gene are SGHTA and FQGNSA. Here the CDR3 DNA reads TGTGCCAGCAGCTTACGTATACCAGGGGGCCACTATGGCTACACCTTC. It translates to CASSLRIPGGHYGYTF.

This clonotype showed up many times. This rearrangement joins TRBV25-1 to TRBJ2-7; 9 bases map to TRBD1. The germline gives CDR1 MGHDK, CDR2 SYGVNS. The CDR3 covers 13 residues. Trimming cost V 4 bases and J 6 bases; bases outside gene matches: 4. The CDR3 spells CASSGWTGAEQYF. As DNA, the CDR3 is TGTGCCAGCAGTGGGTGGACAGGGGCCGAGCAGTACTTC.

Ten or more counts support this clonotype. At one of its ends the junction is not consistent with the germline gene, which may arise from a read error. V gene TRBV10-3 combines with J gene TRBJ1-5, with D unclear. CDR1 and CDR2 from the germline V gene are ENHRY and SYGVKD. The length of the CDR3 is 12 residues. The CDR3 loop reads CASSSRTEKQHF. CDR3 coding DNA: TGTGCCAGCAGTTCCCGGACGGAGAAACAGCATTTT.

The chain couples TRBV24-1 to TRBJ1-2; 9 bases are a match to TRBD1. Germline V lookup: CDR1 KGHDR, CDR2 SFDVKD. CDR3 length: 13 amino acids. CDR3 sequence reads: CAFLRTGEFRDTF. In DNA form, the CDR3 reads TGTGCTTTTCTACGGACAGGGGAATTCAGGGACACCTTC.

This chain joins TRBV5-1 and TRBJ1-2; D is unresolved. The CDR3 is 12 residues long. Trimming pared 5 bases from V and 4 bases from J, leaving 9 bases between. Germline CDR1 reads SGHRS; CDR2 reads YFSETQ. The CDR3 is CASRDNAYGYTF. CDR3 DNA: TGCGCCAGCAGGGATAACGCCTATGGCTACACCTTC. Using reference TRBV5-1 and TRBJ1-2 for the parts outside the CDR3, the full variable domain is KAGVTQTPRYLIKTRGQQVTLSCSPISGHRSVSWYQQTPGQGLQFLFEYFSETQRNKGNFPGRFSGRQFSNSRSEMNVSTLELGDSALYLCASRDNAYGYTFGSGTRLTVV.

This clonotype is categorized as medium-sized. V is TRBV13 and J is TRBJ1-1; D possibly corresponds to TRBD1 (5 bases). V was trimmed by 0 bases and J by 6 bases, leaving 11 bases between them. This CDR3 is 14 amino acids long. Germline V CDR1 and CDR2: PRHDT, FYEKMQ (reference sequence). CDR3 DNA: TGTGCCAGCAGCTTAGGATGGGGGTTGGCTGAAGCTTTCTTT. It codes for CASSLGWGLAEAFF.

The gene calls are TRBV15 and TRBJ2-7; D is ambiguous. This CDR3 contains 13 residues. Per germline, CDR1 LNHNV and CDR2 YYDKDF (reference sequence). V lost 6 bases and J 1 base, leaving 10 bases between the germline ends. CDR3 sequence reads: CATRSAGSYEQYF. CDR3 DNA: TGTGCCACCAGATCAGCCGGATCCTACGAGCAGTACTTC.

Ten or more counts support this clonotype. This chain links TRBV29-1 with TRBJ1-2; D remains ambiguous. Germline V gene lookup returns CDR1 SQVTM and CDR2 ANQGSEA. V lost 5 bases and J 2 bases, leaving 9 bases between the germline ends. CDR3 length: 12 residues. For the CDR3, the DNA is TGCAGCGTTCCGGGAGGGAACTATGGCTACACCTTC. Translating it yields CSVPGGNYGYTF. The complete variable domain, with remaining parts taken from reference TRBV29-1 and TRBJ1-2, reads SAVISQKPSRDICQRGTSLTIQCQVDSQVTMMFWYRQQPGQSLTLIATANQGSEATYESGFVIDKFPISRPNLTFSTLTVSNMSPEDSSIYLCSVPGGNYGYTFGSGTRLTVV.

In the case of this clonotype: The junction departs from the called germline gene at one end, perhaps through a read error. The CDR3 DNA follows: TGTGCCAGCAGCCAGGGGGGGGACTACGGCTACATCTTC. It yields the protein CASSQGGDYGYIF. The genes are TRBV7-2 and TRBJ1-2; 7 nucleotides agree with TRBD1. Germline assignment: CDR1 SGHTA and CDR2 FQGNSA. This CDR3 region has 13 residues.